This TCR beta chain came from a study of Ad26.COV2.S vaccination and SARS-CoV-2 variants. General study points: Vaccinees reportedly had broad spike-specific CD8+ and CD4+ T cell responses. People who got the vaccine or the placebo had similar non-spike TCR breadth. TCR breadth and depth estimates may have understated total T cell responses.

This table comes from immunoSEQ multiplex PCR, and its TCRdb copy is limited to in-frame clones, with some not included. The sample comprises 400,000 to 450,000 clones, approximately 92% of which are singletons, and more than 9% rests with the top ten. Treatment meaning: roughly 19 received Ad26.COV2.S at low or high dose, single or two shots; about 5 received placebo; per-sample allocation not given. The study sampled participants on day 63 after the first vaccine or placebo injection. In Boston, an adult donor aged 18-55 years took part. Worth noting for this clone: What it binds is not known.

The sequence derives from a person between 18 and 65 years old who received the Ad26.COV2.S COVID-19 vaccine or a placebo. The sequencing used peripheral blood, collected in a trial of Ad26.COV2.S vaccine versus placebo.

CDR3 nucleotides: TGTGCCAGCAGCCCATCATCTGGTCCCTACGGAGAAGCTTTCTTT. This codes for CASSPSSGPYGEAFF. The chain joins TRBV7-6 to TRBJ1-1, with D hard to call. V dropped 5 bases and J dropped 8 bases, with 21 bases sitting between them. Germline-derived CDR1 and CDR2 are SGHVS and FNYEAQ. CDR3 length: 15 amino acids.